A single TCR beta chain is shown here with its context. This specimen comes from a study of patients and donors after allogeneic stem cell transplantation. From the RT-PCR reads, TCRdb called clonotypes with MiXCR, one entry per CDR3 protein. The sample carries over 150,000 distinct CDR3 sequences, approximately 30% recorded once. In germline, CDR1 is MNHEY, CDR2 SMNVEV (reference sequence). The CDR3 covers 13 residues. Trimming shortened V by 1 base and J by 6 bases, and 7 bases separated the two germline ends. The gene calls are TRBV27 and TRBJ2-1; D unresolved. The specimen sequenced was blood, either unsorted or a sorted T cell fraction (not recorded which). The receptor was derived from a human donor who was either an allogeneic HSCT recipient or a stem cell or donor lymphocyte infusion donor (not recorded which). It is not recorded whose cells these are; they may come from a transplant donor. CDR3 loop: CASSLFAVNEQFF. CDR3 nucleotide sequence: TGTGCCAGCAGTTTATTCGCGGTCAATGAGCAGTTCTTC.